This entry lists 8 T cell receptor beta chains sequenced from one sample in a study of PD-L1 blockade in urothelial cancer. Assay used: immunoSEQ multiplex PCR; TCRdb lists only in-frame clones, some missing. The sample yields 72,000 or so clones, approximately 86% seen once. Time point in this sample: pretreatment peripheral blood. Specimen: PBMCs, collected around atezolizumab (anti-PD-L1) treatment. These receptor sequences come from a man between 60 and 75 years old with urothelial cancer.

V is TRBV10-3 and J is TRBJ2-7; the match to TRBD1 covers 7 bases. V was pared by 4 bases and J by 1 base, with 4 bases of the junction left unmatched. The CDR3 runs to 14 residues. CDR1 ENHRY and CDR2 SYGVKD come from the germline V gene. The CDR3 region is CAISAGTASYEQYF. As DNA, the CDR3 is TGTGCCATCAGTGCGGGGACAGCTTCCTACGAGCAGTACTTC.

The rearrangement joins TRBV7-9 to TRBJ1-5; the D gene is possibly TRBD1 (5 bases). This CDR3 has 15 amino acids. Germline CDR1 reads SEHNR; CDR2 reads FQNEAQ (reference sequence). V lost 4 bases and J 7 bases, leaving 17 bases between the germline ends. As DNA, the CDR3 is TGTGCCAGCAGCTCTCCCAGGGAGGAGGGCCAGCCCCAGCATTTT. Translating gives CASSSPREEGQPQHF.

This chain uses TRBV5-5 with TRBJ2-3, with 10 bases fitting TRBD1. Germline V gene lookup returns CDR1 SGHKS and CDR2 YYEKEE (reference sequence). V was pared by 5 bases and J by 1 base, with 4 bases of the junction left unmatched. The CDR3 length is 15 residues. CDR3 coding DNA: TGTGCCAGCAGACCTGACAGGGGGCGCACAGATACGCAGTATTTT. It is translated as CASRPDRGRTDTQYF.

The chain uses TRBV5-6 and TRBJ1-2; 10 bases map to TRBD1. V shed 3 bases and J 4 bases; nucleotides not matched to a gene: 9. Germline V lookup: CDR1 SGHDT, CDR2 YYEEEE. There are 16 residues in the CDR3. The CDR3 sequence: CASSSYPGQGIYGYTF. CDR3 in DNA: TGTGCCAGCAGCTCTTACCCGGGACAGGGGATCTATGGCTACACCTTC.

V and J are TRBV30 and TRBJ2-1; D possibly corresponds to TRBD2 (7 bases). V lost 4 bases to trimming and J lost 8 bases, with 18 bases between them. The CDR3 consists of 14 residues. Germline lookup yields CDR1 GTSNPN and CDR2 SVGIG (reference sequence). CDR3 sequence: CAWTPRGGPHEQFF. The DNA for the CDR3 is TGTGCCTGGACCCCGAGGGGGGGGCCGCATGAGCAGTTCTTC.

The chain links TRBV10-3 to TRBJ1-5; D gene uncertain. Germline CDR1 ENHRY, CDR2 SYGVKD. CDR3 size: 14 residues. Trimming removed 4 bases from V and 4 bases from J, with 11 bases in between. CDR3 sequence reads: CAISAGRLNQPQHF. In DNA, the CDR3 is TGTGCCATCAGTGCGGGGAGGCTAAATCAGCCCCAGCATTTT.

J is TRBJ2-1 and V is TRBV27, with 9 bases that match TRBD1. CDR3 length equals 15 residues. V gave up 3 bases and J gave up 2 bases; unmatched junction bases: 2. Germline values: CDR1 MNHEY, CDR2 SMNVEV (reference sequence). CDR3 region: CASSFRDRAYNEQFF. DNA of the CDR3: TGTGCCAGCAGTTTTAGGGACAGGGCCTACAATGAGCAGTTCTTC.

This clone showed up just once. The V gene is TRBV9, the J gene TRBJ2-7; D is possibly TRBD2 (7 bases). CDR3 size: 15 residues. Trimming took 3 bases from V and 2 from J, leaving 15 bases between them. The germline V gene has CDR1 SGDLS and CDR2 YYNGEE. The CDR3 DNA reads TGTGCCAGCAGCGGGGGGGGCCAGGGGACCTACGAGCAGTACTTC. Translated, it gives CASSGGGQGTYEQYF.